These 28 T cell receptor beta chains originate from one sample sequenced in a study of T cell responses to AZD1222 COVID-19 vaccine. Generated by immunoSEQ multiplex PCR, the TCRdb table keeps only in-frame clones and is missing some. The data contain 65,000 to 95,000 clones, 92% of them singletons. The sequencing here drew on peripheral blood, taken on day 0 of MenACWY control vaccination. The source is an adult in good health.

This clone was seen once. This chain joins TRBV5-6 and TRBJ1-3, with D possibly matching TRBD1 (5 bases). The V and J ends lost 7 bases and 1 base respectively, with 12 bases between them. The CDR3 length is 14 residues. Germline CDR1 is SGHDT and CDR2 is YYEEEE. The CDR3 DNA reads TGTGCCAGCCGCAGAGGGGAATCTGGAAACACCATATATTTT. As protein: CASRRGESGNTIYF.

This rearrangement joins TRBV18 to TRBJ2-7, with 9 bases matching TRBD2. Trimming at V came to 4 bases and at J to 1 base, leaving 8 bases not matched to a gene. The CDR3 has 16 residues. The germline gives CDR1 KGHSH, CDR2 LQKENI. The CDR3 region has the DNA TGTGCCAGCTCACGAACCGGGACTAGCCAATCCTACGAGCAGTACTTC. Encoded protein: CASSRTGTSQSYEQYF.

The chain is built from TRBV2 and TRBJ1-4; 7 bases agree with TRBD1. Losses at the gene ends were 6 bases for V and 5 bases for J; bases not matched to a gene: 6. CDR1 and CDR2 from the germline V gene are SNHLY and FYNNEI. The CDR3 contains 14 residues. The chain's CDR3 is CASRQGGGNEKLFF. For the CDR3, the DNA is TGTGCCAGCAGGCAAGGGGGCGGGAATGAAAAACTGTTTTTT.

The CDR3 nucleotides are TGTGCCAGCAGAGGGGCCTCGTCGGAGACCCAGTACTTC. This translates into CASRGASSETQYF. This sequence joins TRBV6-5 and TRBJ2-5; perhaps TRBD1 as D (5 bases). From germline, CDR1 is MNHEY and CDR2 SVGAGI. The CDR3 sequence is 13 residues long. The V and J ends lost 6 bases and 5 bases respectively, with 13 bases between them.

The rearrangement uses TRBV5-5 and TRBJ2-6; D is possibly TRBD1 (6 bases). This CDR3 comprises 14 residues. Trimming shortened V by 4 bases and J by 4 bases, and 9 bases separated the two germline ends. CDR1 and CDR2 from the germline V gene are SGHKS and YYEKEE (reference sequence). The CDR3 DNA reads as TGTGCCAGCAGCAACCAGGGGGGGGCCAACGTCCTGACTTTC. Protein: CASSNQGGANVLTF.

The chain carries TRBV2 and TRBJ1-2; 9 bases agree with TRBD1. Germline-derived CDR1 and CDR2 are SNHLY and FYNNEI. This CDR3 contains 13 residues. Trimming took 6 bases from V and 7 from J; bases not matched to a gene: 6. CDR3 residues: CASRKGTGIGYTF. CDR3 coding DNA: TGTGCCAGCAGGAAAGGGACAGGGATTGGCTACACCTTC.

The chain couples TRBV11-2 to TRBJ2-3, with D uncertain. Germline CDR1 and CDR2: SGHAT and FQNNGV. V lost 4 bases and J lost 0, with 5 bases in between. The CDR3 sequence is 13 residues long. The CDR3 loop is CASSSFSTDTQYF. In nucleotides, the CDR3 is TGTGCCAGCAGCTCCTTTAGCACAGATACGCAGTATTTT.

A few counts support this clone. This chain uses TRBV6-5 with TRBJ2-7; 7 bases align to TRBD1. Germline V gives CDR1 MNHEY, CDR2 SVGAGI. The V gene end was trimmed by 8 bases and the J gene end by 0 bases; junction bases not matched to a gene: 10. This CDR3 comprises 15 residues. CDR3 residues: CASAPTGSSSYEQYF. The CDR3 DNA follows: TGTGCCAGCGCCCCGACAGGGAGTTCCTCCTACGAGCAGTACTTC.

The chain carries TRBV2 and TRBJ2-1; D is possibly TRBD1 or TRBD2 (5 bases each). Trimming cost V 6 bases and J 4 bases, with 16 bases left between them. This CDR3 spans 15 amino acids. CDR1 SNHLY and CDR2 FYNNEI come from the germline V gene. CDR3 DNA sequence: TGTGCCAGCAGCGCCAAGGGGAGCCTTTACAATGAGCAGTTCTTC. Amino acid sequence: CASSAKGSLYNEQFF.

J is TRBJ1-5 and V is TRBV2; D gene unclear. The CDR3 contains 12 residues. Germline lookup yields CDR1 SNHLY and CDR2 FYNNEI. The V gene lost 4 bases and the J gene lost 7 bases, with 8 bases spanning the gap. This CDR3 is CASSGHQQPQHF. The CDR3 DNA sequence: TGTGCCAGCAGTGGGCACCAACAGCCCCAGCATTTT.

This clone was found once. This chain uses TRBV11-2 with TRBJ2-5; the D gene could be TRBD1 or TRBD2 (7 bases each). The CDR3 loop spans 15 amino acids. The germline gives CDR1 SGHAT, CDR2 FQNNGV. The V end lost 2 bases, the J end lost 4 bases, and 14 bases lay between the germline ends. The DNA of the CDR3 is TGTGCCAGCAGCTTACAGGGGGGGTTCGGAGAGACCCAGTACTTC. This sequence encodes CASSLQGGFGETQYF.

This clone has a handful of counts. The chain links TRBV3-1 (or the pseudogene TRBV3-2) to TRBJ2-5; D is uncertain. Trimming removed 1 base from V and 10 bases from J, with 13 bases in between. Germline V gene sequence: CDR1 LGHDT, CDR2 YNNKEL (reference sequence). The CDR3 totals 13 residues. The CDR3 bases are TGTGCCAGCAGCCAAGTGGCTTCGAAGGACCAGTACTTC. Its protein is CASSQVASKDQYF.

The chain employs TRBV13 and TRBJ2-2; 11 bases are shared with TRBD2. The CDR3 spans 19 residues. Germline assignment: CDR1 PRHDT and CDR2 FYEKMQ (reference sequence). The trim removed 5 bases at V and 5 bases at J, leaving 16 bases unmatched. As DNA, the CDR3 is TGTGCCAGCAGCATGTCGGGTCTAGCGGGGGGCCGGGGTACCGGGGAGCTGTTTTTT. Translated, it gives CASSMSGLAGGRGTGELFF. Complete variable domain (other parts from reference TRBV13 and TRBJ2-2): AAGVIQSPRHLIKEKRETATLKCYPIPRHDTVYWYQQGPGQDPQFLISFYEKMQSDKGSIPDRFSAQQFSDYHSELNMSSLELGDSALYFCASSMSGLAGGRGTGELFFGEGSRLTVL.

This clone has just a few counts. This chain links TRBV2 with TRBJ2-3; 7 positions match TRBD1. Germline CDR1 reads SNHLY; CDR2 reads FYNNEI. Trimming cost V 9 bases and J 3 bases; bases outside gene matches: 9. There are 14 residues in the CDR3. The CDR3 nucleotides are TGTGCCAGTCGCGAGAGGGGGCGAACAGATACGCAGTATTTT. Amino acids: CASRERGRTDTQYF.

The chain employs TRBV7-2 and TRBJ2-3, with a possible D match to TRBD2 (5 bases). V lost 2 bases and J 4 bases, leaving 10 bases between the germline ends. From germline, CDR1 is SGHTA and CDR2 FQGNSA. The CDR3 consists of 14 residues. CDR3 coding DNA: TGTGCCAGCAGCTTATTGAGGGTGCCAGATACGCAGTATTTT. Translation gives CASSLLRVPDTQYF.

V gene TRBV12-3 or TRBV12-4 combines with J gene TRBJ1-2, with D maybe TRBD1 (5 bases). CDR3 length: 13 residues. V was trimmed by 5 bases and J by 2 bases, leaving 9 bases between them. The CDR3 sequence is CASSRQSNYGYTF. The CDR3 nucleotides read TGTGCCAGCAGTCGACAGAGCAACTATGGCTACACCTTC.

The rearrangement uses TRBV5-1 and TRBJ2-4; D remains ambiguous. Germline V gene lookup returns CDR1 SGHRS and CDR2 YFSETQ. The CDR3 extends over 13 amino acids. Trimming stripped 0 bases from V and 9 bases from J, with 10 bases between. The CDR3 loop is CASSLAADGIQYF. CDR3 nucleotides: TGCGCCAGCAGCTTGGCGGCAGACGGCATTCAGTACTTC.

The rearrangement joins TRBV27 to TRBJ2-7; D gene ambiguous. Germline CDR1 is MNHEY and CDR2 is SMNVEV (reference sequence). With 10 bases removed from V and 1 base from J, the gap between germline ends came to 17 bases. The CDR3 spans 14 residues. This CDR3 reads CATSSSRSSYEQYF. Here the CDR3 DNA reads TGTGCCACCTCATCCTCTCGGTCTTCCTACGAGCAGTACTTC.

This clone was seen just once. This chain connects TRBV6-2 or TRBV6-3 to TRBJ1-1; possibly TRBD1 for D (6 bases). This CDR3 region has 15 residues. Germline CDR1 is MNHEY and CDR2 is SVGEGT. V dropped 6 bases and J dropped 5 bases, with 19 bases sitting between them. The CDR3 DNA follows: TGTGCCAGCAGCACAGCGGGACACCCGATTACTGAAGCTTTCTTT. It encodes CASSTAGHPITEAFF.

The chain couples TRBV14 to TRBJ2-7; no reliable D call. V was shortened by 4 bases and J by 3 bases, with 10 bases between the two germline ends. Germline V CDR1 and CDR2: SGHDN, FVKESK. The CDR3 is 13 amino acids. In nucleotides, the CDR3 is TGTGCCAGCAGCCGAATGATGTACTACGAGCAGTACTTC. Protein: CASSRMMYYEQYF. Complete variable domain (other parts from reference TRBV14 and TRBJ2-7): EAGVTQFPSHSVIEKGQTVTLRCDPISGHDNLYWYRRVMGKEIKFLLHFVKESKQDESGMPNNRFLAERTGGTYSTLKVQPAELEDSGVYFCASSRMMYYEQYFGPGTRLTVT.

The chain couples TRBV7-2 to TRBJ1-2; D gene ambiguous. CDR1 is SGHTA and CDR2 is FQGNSA in the germline V gene. Trimming took 1 base from V and 8 from J, leaving 8 bases between them. The CDR3 length is 12 residues. CDR3 sequence (DNA): TGTGCCAGCAGCTTAGGTGTTAGCGGCTACACCTTC. This gives the protein CASSLGVSGYTF.

The V and J genes are TRBV5-1 and TRBJ2-7; TRBD2 aligns across 10 bases. Trimming took 3 bases from V and 2 from J; bases not matched to a gene: 5. Germline values: CDR1 SGHRS, CDR2 YFSETQ. There are 15 residues in the CDR3. This CDR3 is CASSSGLAETYEQYF. CDR3 DNA sequence: TGCGCCAGCAGCTCAGGACTAGCGGAGACCTACGAGCAGTACTTC.

The chain uses TRBV19 and TRBJ2-3, with TRBD2 matching over 7 bases. This CDR3 comprises 15 residues. V was clipped by 4 bases and J by 0 bases; unmatched bases: 4. CDR1 is LNHDA, CDR2 SQIVND, per germline (reference sequence). In DNA form, the CDR3 reads TGTGCCAGTAGTAAGGGACTACGAAGCACAGATACGCAGTATTTT. Amino acids: CASSKGLRSTDTQYF.

The chain employs TRBV11-2 and TRBJ2-3; no reliable D call. Trimming stripped 5 bases from V and 0 bases from J, with 12 bases between. CDR3 length equals 15 residues. The germline CDR1 and CDR2 sequences are SGHAT and FQNNGV. The CDR3 protein is CASSPVGGSTDTQYF. The CDR3 DNA follows: TGTGCCAGCAGCCCCGTCGGCGGTAGCACAGATACGCAGTATTTT.

V and J are TRBV19 and TRBJ2-1, with 12 positions matching TRBD1. Trimming removed 5 bases from V and 9 bases from J; junction bases left unmatched: 8. Germline lookup yields CDR1 LNHDA and CDR2 SQIVND (reference sequence). This CDR3 is built from 15 residues. CDR3: CASSPGTGGYGEQFF. The CDR3 nucleotides are TGTGCCAGTAGTCCCGGGACAGGGGGCTACGGTGAGCAGTTCTTC.

The chain couples TRBV27 to TRBJ1-4; D gene ambiguous. Trimming took off 10 bases at V and 14 bases at J, with 14 bases between the two ends. The CDR3 loop spans 10 amino acids. The germline CDR1 and CDR2 sequences are MNHEY and SMNVEV (reference sequence). CDR3 sequence (DNA): TGTGCCACTGGCCCCGGCCCTCTGTTTTTT. It codes for CATGPGPLFF.

V is TRBV28 and J is TRBJ1-2; D is unresolved. Per germline, CDR1 MDHEN and CDR2 SYDVKM. Trimming shortened V by 6 bases and J by 2 bases, and 10 bases separated the two germline ends. This CDR3 has 13 amino acids. CDR3 bases: TGTGCCAGCAGGATCGGGGTCAACTATGGCTACACCTTC. Encoded protein: CASRIGVNYGYTF.

This chain links TRBV7-2 with TRBJ2-7; D gene unclear. Germline CDR1 reads SGHTA; CDR2 reads FQGNSA. The CDR3 consists of 14 residues. The V end was cut by 1 base, the J end by 6 bases, with 13 bases between. DNA for the CDR3: TGTGCCAGCAGCTTAGGCGGAGAGCTCGGCGAGCAGTACTTC. Translating gives CASSLGGELGEQYF.